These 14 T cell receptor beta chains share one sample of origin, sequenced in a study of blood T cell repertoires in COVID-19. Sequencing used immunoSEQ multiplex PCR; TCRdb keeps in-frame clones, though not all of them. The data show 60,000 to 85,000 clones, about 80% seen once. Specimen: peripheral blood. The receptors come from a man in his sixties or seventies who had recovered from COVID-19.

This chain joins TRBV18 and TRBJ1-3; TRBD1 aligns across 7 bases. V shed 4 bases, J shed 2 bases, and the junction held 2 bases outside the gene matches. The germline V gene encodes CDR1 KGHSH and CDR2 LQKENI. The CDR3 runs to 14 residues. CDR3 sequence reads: CASSRDSPGNTIYF. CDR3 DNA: TGTGCCAGCTCACGGGACAGCCCTGGAAACACCATATATTTT.

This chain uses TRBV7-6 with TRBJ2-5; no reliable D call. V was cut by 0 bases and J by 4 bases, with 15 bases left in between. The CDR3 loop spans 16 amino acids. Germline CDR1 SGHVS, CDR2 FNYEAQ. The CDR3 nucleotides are TGTGCCAGCAGCTTAGCCGATCCCAGGCCATCAGAGACCCAGTACTTC. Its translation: CASSLADPRPSETQYF.

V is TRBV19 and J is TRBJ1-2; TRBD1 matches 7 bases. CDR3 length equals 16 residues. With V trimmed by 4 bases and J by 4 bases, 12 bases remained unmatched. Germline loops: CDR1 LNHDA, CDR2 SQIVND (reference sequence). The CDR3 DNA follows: TGTGCCAGTAGTACGTACCGGGACAGACGAATCTATGGCTACACCTTC. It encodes CASSTYRDRRIYGYTF.

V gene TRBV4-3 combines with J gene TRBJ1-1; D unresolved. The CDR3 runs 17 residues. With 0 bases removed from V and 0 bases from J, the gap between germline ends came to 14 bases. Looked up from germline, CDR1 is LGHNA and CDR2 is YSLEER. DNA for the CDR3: TGCGCCAGCAGCCAAGATGCGGAAATCGGGGTGAACACTGAAGCTTTCTTT. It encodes CASSQDAEIGVNTEAFF.

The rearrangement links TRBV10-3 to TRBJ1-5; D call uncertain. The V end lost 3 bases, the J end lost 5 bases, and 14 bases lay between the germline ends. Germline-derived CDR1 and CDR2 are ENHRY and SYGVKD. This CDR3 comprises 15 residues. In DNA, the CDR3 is TGTGCCATCAGTGAAGGTACAGACACCTATCAGCCCCAGCATTTT. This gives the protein CAISEGTDTYQPQHF.

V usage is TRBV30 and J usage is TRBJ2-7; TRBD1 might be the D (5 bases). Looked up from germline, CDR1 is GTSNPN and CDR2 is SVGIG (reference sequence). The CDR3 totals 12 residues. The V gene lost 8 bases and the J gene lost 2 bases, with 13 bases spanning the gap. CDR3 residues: CAAYRNPYEQYF. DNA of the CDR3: TGTGCCGCCTACAGGAACCCCTACGAGCAGTACTTC. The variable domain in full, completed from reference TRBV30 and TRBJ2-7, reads SQTIHQWPATLVQPVGSPLSLECTVEGTSNPNLYWYRQAAGRGLQLLFYSVGIGQISSEVPQNLSASRPQDRQFILSSKKLLLSDSGFYLCAAYRNPYEQYFGPGTRLTVT.

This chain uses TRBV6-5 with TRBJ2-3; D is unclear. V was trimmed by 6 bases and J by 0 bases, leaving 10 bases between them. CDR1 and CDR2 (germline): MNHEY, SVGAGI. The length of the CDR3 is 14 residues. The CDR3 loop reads CASSTTSSTDTQYF. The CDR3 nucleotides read TGTGCCAGCAGCACAACGTCTAGCACAGATACGCAGTATTTT.

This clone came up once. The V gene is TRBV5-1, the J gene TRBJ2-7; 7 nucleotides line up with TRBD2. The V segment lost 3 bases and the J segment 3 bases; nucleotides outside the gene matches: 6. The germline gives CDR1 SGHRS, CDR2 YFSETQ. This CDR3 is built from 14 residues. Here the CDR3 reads CASSSTSASYEQYF. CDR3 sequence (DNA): TGCGCCAGCAGCTCCACTAGCGCAAGCTACGAGCAGTACTTC.

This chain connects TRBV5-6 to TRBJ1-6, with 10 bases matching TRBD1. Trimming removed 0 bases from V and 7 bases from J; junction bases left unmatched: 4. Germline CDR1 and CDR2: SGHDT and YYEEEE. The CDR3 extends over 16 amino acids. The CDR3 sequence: CASSLDLGQGNSPLHF. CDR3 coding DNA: TGTGCCAGCAGCTTGGACTTGGGACAGGGGAATTCACCCCTCCACTTT.

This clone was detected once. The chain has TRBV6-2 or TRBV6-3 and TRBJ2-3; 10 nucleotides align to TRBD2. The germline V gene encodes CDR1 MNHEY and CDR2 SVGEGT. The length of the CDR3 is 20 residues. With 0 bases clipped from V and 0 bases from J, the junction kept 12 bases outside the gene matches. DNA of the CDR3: TGTGCCAGCAGTTACTCCCCCCCGCTAGCGGGGGAGTTTAGCACAGATACGCAGTATTTT. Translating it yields CASSYSPPLAGEFSTDTQYF.

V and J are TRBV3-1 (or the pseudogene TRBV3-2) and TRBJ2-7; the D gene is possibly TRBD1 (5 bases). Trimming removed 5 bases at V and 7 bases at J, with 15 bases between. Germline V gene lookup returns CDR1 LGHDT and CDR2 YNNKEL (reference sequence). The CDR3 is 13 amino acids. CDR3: CASSELHRYEQYF. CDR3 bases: TGTGCCAGCAGCGAACTTCACAGGTATGAGCAGTACTTC.

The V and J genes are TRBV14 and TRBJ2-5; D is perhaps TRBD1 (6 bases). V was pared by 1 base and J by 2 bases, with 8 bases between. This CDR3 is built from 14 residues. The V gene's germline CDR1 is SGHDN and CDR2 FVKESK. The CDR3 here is CASSQGQGQETQYF. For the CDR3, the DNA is TGTGCCAGCAGCCAAGGGCAGGGGCAAGAGACCCAGTACTTC.

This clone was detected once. CDR3 coding DNA: TGCGCCAGCAGCTTAGGACAGGGACAAGAGACCCAGTACTTC. This encodes CASSLGQGQETQYF. The J gene is TRBJ2-5, the V gene TRBV5-1, with 8 bases matching TRBD1. Germline CDR1 SGHRS, CDR2 YFSETQ. The J segment lost 2 bases and the V segment lost 2 bases, leaving 2 bases of the junction unmatched. This CDR3 region has 14 residues.

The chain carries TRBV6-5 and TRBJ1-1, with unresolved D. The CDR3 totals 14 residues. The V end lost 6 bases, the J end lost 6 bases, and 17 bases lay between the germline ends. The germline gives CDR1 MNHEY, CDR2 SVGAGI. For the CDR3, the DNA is TGTGCCAGCAGCGCCCAATTGAGAGGCGCTGAAGCTTTCTTT. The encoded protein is CASSAQLRGAEAFF.